A selection of T cell receptor beta chains follows, all from one sample in a study of OX40 agonist ivuxolimab in advanced cancers. Clones were sequenced by immunoSEQ multiplex PCR, and TCRdb holds only the in-frame ones, with some missing. The sample shows around 76,000 clones, 60% to 80% of them seen only once. The sequencing here drew on CD4+ or CD8+ T cells sorted from blood, taken in a trial of the OX40 agonist ivuxolimab. The receptors shown here come from an adult with an advanced solid tumor such as melanoma, head and neck, liver or kidney cancer. The CDR3 runs from the conserved cysteine through the conserved F or W. D genes are given only for firm matches. Where a row states a size, it is once, few, many or the class of an expanded clone; other rows omit it.

clone size,J gene,V gene,D gene,CDR3 protein,CDR3 DNA
NA,TRBJ1-4,TRBV7-8,TRBD1,CASSSTGMNNEKLFF,TGTGCCAGCAGCTCGACAGGGATGAATAATGAAAAACTGTTTTTT
NA,TRBJ2-7,TRBV29-1,TRBD1,CSVRGQGSSYEQYF,TGCAGCGTCCGTGGACAGGGTAGCTCCTACGAGCAGTACTTC
NA,TRBJ1-4,TRBV19,TRBD1,CASSAPNRGLNEKLFF,TGTGCCAGTAGTGCCCCAAACAGGGGACTTAATGAAAAACTGTTTTTT
NA,TRBJ1-1,TRBV2,NA,CASSGIAMAAFF,TGTGCCAGCAGTGGAATTGCCATGGCGGCTTTCTTT
NA,TRBJ1-4,TRBV28,NA,CASTIGGGGEKLFF,TGTGCCAGCACCATCGGGGGGGGTGGTGAAAAACTGTTTTTT
NA,TRBJ1-1,TRBV19,NA,CASSILTVNTEAFF,TGTGCCAGTAGTATCCTAACGGTGAACACTGAAGCTTTCTTT
NA,TRBJ1-2,TRBV4-2,NA,CASSQELPGSPYGYTF,TGTGCCAGCAGCCAAGAATTACCGGGTTCGCCCTATGGCTACACCTTC
NA,TRBJ1-1,TRBV6-6,NA,CASIPGTSMNTEAFF,TGTGCCAGCATTCCCGGGACAAGCATGAACACTGAAGCTTTCTTT
NA,TRBJ1-2,TRBV7-9,TRBD1,CASSLGGQGAGTF,TGTGCCAGCAGCTTAGGCGGGCAGGGGGCAGGCACCTTC
NA,TRBJ2-1,TRBV9,NA,CASSFGTYNEQFF,TGTGCCAGCAGCTTCGGGACTTACAATGAGCAGTTCTTC
NA,TRBJ1-2,TRBV28,NA,CASSLFRAYGYTF,TGTGCCAGCAGTTTATTTCGGGCATATGGCTACACCTTC
NA,TRBJ2-1,TRBV5-6,NA,CAGSSGGMSSYNEQFF,TGTGCCGGGAGTTCGGGGGGCATGTCGTCCTACAATGAGCAGTTCTTC
few,TRBJ1-2,TRBV18,TRBD1,CASSPDRERGYTF,TGTGCCAGCTCACCGGACAGGGAACGTGGCTACACCTTC
NA,TRBJ2-7,TRBV7-2,NA,CASSLGTSSYEQYF,TGTGCCAGCAGCTTGGGAACATCCTCCTACGAGCAGTACTTC
NA,TRBJ2-2,TRBV5-1,NA,CASRQGGNTGELFF,TGCGCCAGCAGGCAAGGAGGGAACACCGGGGAGCTGTTTTTT
NA,TRBJ1-1,TRBV29-1,TRBD1,CSVRHRGENTEAFF,TGCAGCGTCCGCCACAGGGGCGAAAACACTGAAGCTTTCTTT
few,TRBJ2-7,TRBV25-1,TRBD2,CASSNRGGVSYEQYF,TGTGCCAGCAGTAATCGCGGGGGGGTCTCCTACGAGCAGTACTTC
many,TRBJ1-3,TRBV10-2,TRBD1,CASSERGQGALATIYF,TGCGCCAGCAGTGAGAGGGGGCAGGGGGCGCTTGCCACCATATATTTT
once,TRBJ2-5,TRBV4-3,NA,CASSQDLGAGETQYF,TGCGCCAGCAGCCAAGATTTGGGGGCGGGAGAGACCCAGTACTTC
many,TRBJ1-3,TRBV2,NA,CASTLGGAGNTIYF,TGTGCCAGCACCTTGGGGGGGGCTGGAAACACCATATATTTT
NA,TRBJ2-5,TRBV9,NA,CASSVLQGQGEAQYF,TGTGCCAGCAGCGTGTTACAGGGCCAGGGGGAGGCCCAGTACTTC
NA,TRBJ1-5,TRBV6-5,NA,CASSYLGNNQPQHF,TGTGCCAGCAGTTACTTGGGCAACAATCAGCCCCAGCATTTT
NA,TRBJ1-5,TRBV7-2,NA,CASSLDGGDNQPQHF,TGTGCCAGCAGCTTAGACGGGGGGGACAATCAGCCCCAGCATTTT
few,TRBJ1-2,TRBV14,NA,CASSQDLRGYTF,TGTGCCAGCAGCCAAGATCTTCGTGGCTACACCTTC
NA,TRBJ1-5,TRBV19,NA,CASSILRVGANQPQHF,TGTGCCAGTAGTATTTTGCGGGTCGGGGCCAATCAGCCCCAGCATTTT
NA,TRBJ1-1,TRBV5-4,NA,CASSLMGSGRGTEAFF,TGTGCCAGCAGCTTGATGGGGTCAGGGAGAGGCACTGAAGCTTTCTTT
NA,TRBJ2-1,TRBV7-8,TRBD2,CASSQARGGINPNEQFF,TGTGCCAGCAGCCAGGCGCGGGGGGGGATCAACCCCAATGAGCAGTTCTTC
once,TRBJ2-7,TRBV20-1,NA,CSAPGRPEQYF,TGCAGTGCTCCGGGACGGCCCGAGCAGTACTTC
NA,TRBJ2-3,TRBV7-9,NA,CASSFNSGTDTQYF,TGTGCCAGCAGCTTTAATAGCGGTACAGATACGCAGTATTTT
NA,TRBJ2-3,TRBV6-5,NA,CASSPGRDTQYF,TGTGCCAGCAGCCCGGGACGAGATACGCAGTATTTT
NA,TRBJ2-3,TRBV2,TRBD1,CASRVDRATTDTQYF,TGTGCCAGCAGAGTAGACAGGGCGACCACAGATACGCAGTATTTT
NA,TRBJ1-2,TRBV5-1,TRBD1,CASPPPGQGVGGYTF,TGCGCCAGCCCCCCCCCTGGACAGGGGGTGGGAGGCTACACCTTC
few,TRBJ2-7,TRBV21-1,NA,CASSKRECNEQYF,TGTGCCAGCAGCAAAAGGGAGTGCAACGAGCAGTACTTC
NA,TRBJ1-4,TRBV30,NA,CALGPGKGEKLFF,TGTGCCTTGGGCCCAGGGAAGGGTGAAAAACTGTTTTTT